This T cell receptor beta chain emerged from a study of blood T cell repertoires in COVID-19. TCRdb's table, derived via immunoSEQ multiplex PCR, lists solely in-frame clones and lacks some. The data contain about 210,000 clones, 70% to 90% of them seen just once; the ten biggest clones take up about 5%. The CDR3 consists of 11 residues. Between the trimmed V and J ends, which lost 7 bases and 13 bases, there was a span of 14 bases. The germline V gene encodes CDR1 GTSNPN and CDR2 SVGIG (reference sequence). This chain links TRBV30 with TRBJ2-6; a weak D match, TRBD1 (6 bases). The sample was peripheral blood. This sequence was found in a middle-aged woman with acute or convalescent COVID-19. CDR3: CASIQGRVLTF. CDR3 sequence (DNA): TGTGCCTCAATACAGGGCAGGGTCCTGACTTTC.